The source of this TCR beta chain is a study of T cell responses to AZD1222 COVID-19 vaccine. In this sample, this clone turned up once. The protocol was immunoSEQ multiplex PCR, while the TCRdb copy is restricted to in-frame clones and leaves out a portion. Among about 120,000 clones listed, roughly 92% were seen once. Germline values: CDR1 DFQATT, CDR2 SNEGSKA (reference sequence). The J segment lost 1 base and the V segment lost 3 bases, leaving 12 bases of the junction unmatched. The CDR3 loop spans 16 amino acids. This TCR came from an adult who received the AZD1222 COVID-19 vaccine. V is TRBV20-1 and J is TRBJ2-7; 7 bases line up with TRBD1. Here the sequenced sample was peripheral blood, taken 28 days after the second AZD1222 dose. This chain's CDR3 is CSASVEGGVLSYEQYF. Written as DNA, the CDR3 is TGCAGTGCTAGTGTGGAAGGGGGCGTGCTTTCCTACGAGCAGTACTTC.